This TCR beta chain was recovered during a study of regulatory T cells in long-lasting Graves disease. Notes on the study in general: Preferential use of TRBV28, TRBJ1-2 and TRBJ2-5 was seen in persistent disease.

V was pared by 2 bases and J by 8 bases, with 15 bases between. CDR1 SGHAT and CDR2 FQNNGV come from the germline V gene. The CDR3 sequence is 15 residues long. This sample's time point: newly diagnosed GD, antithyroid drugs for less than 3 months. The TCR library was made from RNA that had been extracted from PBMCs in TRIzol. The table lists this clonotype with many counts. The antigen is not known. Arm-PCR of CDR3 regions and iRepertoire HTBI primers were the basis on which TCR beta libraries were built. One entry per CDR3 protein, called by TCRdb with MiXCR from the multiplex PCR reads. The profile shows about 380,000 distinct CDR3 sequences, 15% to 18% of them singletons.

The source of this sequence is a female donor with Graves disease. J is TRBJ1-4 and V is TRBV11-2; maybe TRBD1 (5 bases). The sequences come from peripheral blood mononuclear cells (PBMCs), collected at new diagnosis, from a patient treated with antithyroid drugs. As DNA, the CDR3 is TGTGCCAGCAGCTTAACCCCTGGGGCAGAGGAAAAACTGTTTTTT. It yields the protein CASSLTPGAEEKLFF. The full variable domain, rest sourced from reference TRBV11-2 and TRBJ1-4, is EAGVAQSPRYKIIEKRQSVAFWCNPISGHATLYWYQQILGQGPKLLIQFQNNGVVDDSQLPKDRFSAERLKGVDSTLKIQPAKLEDSAVYLCASSLTPGAEEKLFFGSGTQLSVL.